This TCR beta chain was found in a study of blood T cells in healthy people across ages. The CDR3 length is 18 residues. V was pared by 1 base and J by 0 bases, with 8 bases of the junction left unmatched. Germline V lookup: CDR1 KGHSH, CDR2 LQKENI. Sample-barcoded 5' priming and a J-beta primer mix drove a second PCR of 7 to 11 cycles. Each CDR3 protein is one row after TCRdb ran MiXCR on the 5' RACE reads. The table records more than 550,000 distinct CDR3 sequences, about a fifth of them present only once. The specimen was blood. V and J are TRBV18 and TRBJ1-4, with 7 bases aligning to TRBD1. The TCR comes from a man in his 70s in good health. The CDR3 is CASSPRQGDYATNEKLFF. For the CDR3, the DNA is TGTGCCAGCTCACCACGTCAGGGGGATTACGCAACTAATGAAAAACTGTTTTTT. Using reference TRBV18 and TRBJ1-4 for the parts outside the CDR3, the full variable domain is NAGVMQNPRHLVRRRGQEARLRCSPMKGHSHVYWYRQLPEEGLKFMVYLQKENIIDESGMPKERFSAEFPKEGPSILRIQQVVRGDSAAYFCASSPRQGDYATNEKLFFGSGTQLSVL.